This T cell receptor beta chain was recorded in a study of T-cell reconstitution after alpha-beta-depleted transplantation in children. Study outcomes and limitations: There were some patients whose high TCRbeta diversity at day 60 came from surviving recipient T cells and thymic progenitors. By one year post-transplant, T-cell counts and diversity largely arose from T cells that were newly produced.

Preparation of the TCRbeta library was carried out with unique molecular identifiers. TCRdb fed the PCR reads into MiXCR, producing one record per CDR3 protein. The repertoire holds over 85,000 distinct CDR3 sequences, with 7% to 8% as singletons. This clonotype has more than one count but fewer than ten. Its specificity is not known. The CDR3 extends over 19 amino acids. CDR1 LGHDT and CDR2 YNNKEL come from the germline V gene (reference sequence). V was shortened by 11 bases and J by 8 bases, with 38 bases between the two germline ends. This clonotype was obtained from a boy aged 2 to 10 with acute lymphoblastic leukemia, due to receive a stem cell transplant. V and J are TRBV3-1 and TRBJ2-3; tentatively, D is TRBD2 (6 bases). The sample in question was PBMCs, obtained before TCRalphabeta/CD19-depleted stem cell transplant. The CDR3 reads CAFSSLGGNTPGDLTTQYF. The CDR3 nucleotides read TGTGCCTTCAGTTCACTTGGGGGAAATACGCCGGGGGATTTGACTACGCAGTATTTT.